This TCR beta chain comes out of a study of blood T cell repertoires in COVID-19. As for the study in general: Specimens from acute and convalescent COVID-19 originated in the United States, Italy and Spain. Sample material is recorded as cDNA or gDNA derived from T cells, B-cell-depleted T cells, or PBMCs.

The germline gives CDR1 MNHEY, CDR2 SVGAGI. Trimming cost V 0 bases and J 2 bases, with 10 bases left between them. The CDR3 is 15 residues long. The authors' processing: Cell counts per sample came from amplifying reference gene primers. The protocol was immunoSEQ multiplex PCR, while the TCRdb copy is restricted to in-frame clones and leaves out a portion. V, J and clone size derive from that table, while D and trimming were established from the DNA sequence. The sample lists 140,000 to 150,000 clones, 88% seen once, with about 2.1% in the top ten. The sequenced material came from peripheral blood. The sequence was obtained from a human donor in a cohort sampled during active COVID-19. This chain links TRBV6-5 with TRBJ1-2; D gene unclear. CDR3 in DNA: TGTGCCAGCAGTTACTCCGCCGGGAGAAACTATGGCTACACCTTC. Its protein is CASSYSAGRNYGYTF.